The 32 T cell receptor beta chains in this list originate from one sample, sequenced in a study of Ad26.COV2.S vaccination and SARS-CoV-2 variants. Regarding treatment: roughly 20 received Ad26.COV2.S at low or high dose, single or two shots; about 5 received placebo; per-sample allocation not given. After the first vaccine or placebo injection, samples were drawn on day 63. TCRdb's table, derived via immunoSEQ multiplex PCR, lists solely in-frame clones and lacks some. Seen here are around 350,000 clones, about 88% observed once, and the top ten hold 2.5% to 3.5%. The starting material was peripheral blood, obtained in a trial of Ad26.COV2.S vaccine versus placebo. The receptors here all came from a person aged 18 to 65 who received the Ad26.COV2.S COVID-19 vaccine or a placebo.

V and J are TRBV10-3 and TRBJ2-5; 8 bases fit TRBD1. CDR3 length equals 13 residues. After removal of 4 bases from V and 5 bases from J, the junction contained 3 bases not matched to a gene. Germline CDR1 ENHRY, CDR2 SYGVKD. The CDR3 DNA reads TGTGCCATCAGTGGGACAGGGTGGGAGACCCAGTACTTC. Translated: CAISGTGWETQYF.

The CDR3 sequence: CASSPPGQGSTDTQYF. The DNA of the CDR3 is TGTGCCAGCAGCCCGCCGGGACAGGGAAGCACAGATACGCAGTATTTT. This sequence joins TRBV7-9 and TRBJ2-3; TRBD1 aligns across 9 bases. Per germline, CDR1 SEHNR and CDR2 FQNEAQ (reference sequence). Unmatched junction bases numbered 6, after V lost 5 bases and J lost 0 bases. This CDR3 region has 16 residues.

This sequence joins TRBV10-1 and TRBJ2-3; TRBD2 matches 9 bases. CDR3 length: 15 residues. The V segment lost 3 bases and the J segment 2 bases; nucleotides outside the gene matches: 3. CDR1 and CDR2 from the germline V gene are WNHNN and SYGVQD (reference sequence). The CDR3 nucleotides read TGCGCCAGCAGTGACCTAGCGGGGCACACAGATACGCAGTATTTT. Translating it yields CASSDLAGHTDTQYF.

The chain couples TRBV7-2 to TRBJ2-5; D is unresolved. The germline gives CDR1 SGHTA, CDR2 FQGNSA. V was cut by 5 bases and J by 7 bases, with 14 bases left in between. The CDR3 consists of 13 residues. The CDR3 region has the DNA TGTGCCAGCAGCCCGAGAGCATGGGGGACCCAGTACTTC. This encodes CASSPRAWGTQYF.

The gene calls are TRBV30 and TRBJ2-7, with no clear D. The CDR3 has 13 amino acids. V was trimmed by 3 bases and J by 0 bases, leaving 9 bases between them. Germline-derived CDR1 and CDR2 are GTSNPN and SVGIG (reference sequence). The CDR3 DNA is TGTGCCTGGAGGAGCACAGTCTCCTACGAGCAGTACTTC. Residues: CAWRSTVSYEQYF.

The CDR3 DNA sequence: TGTGCCAGCACCATCGGGGGCAACACTGAAGCTTTCTTT. This gives the protein CASTIGGNTEAFF. The chain joins TRBV6-5 to TRBJ1-1; a possible D gene is TRBD1 (6 bases). The V gene lost 7 bases and the J gene lost 2 bases, with 11 bases spanning the gap. CDR1 MNHEY and CDR2 SVGAGI come from the germline V gene. CDR3 length equals 13 residues.

The J gene is TRBJ2-3, the V gene TRBV9; 12 bases are a match to TRBD2. This CDR3 has 18 amino acids. Per germline, CDR1 SGDLS and CDR2 YYNGEE. Trimming removed 0 bases from V and 2 bases from J; junction bases left unmatched: 7. The CDR3 here is CASSVGRLAGVYTDTQYF. In DNA, the CDR3 is TGTGCCAGCAGCGTAGGGCGACTAGCGGGAGTCTACACAGATACGCAGTATTTT.

The CDR3 DNA is TGTGCCAGCAGCGTCTCCGGGAGGGTGACAGATACGCAGTATTTT. Protein: CASSVSGRVTDTQYF. This rearrangement joins TRBV9 to TRBJ2-3, with 8 bases aligning to TRBD2. The V gene end was trimmed by 2 bases and the J gene end by 3 bases; junction bases not matched to a gene: 5. This CDR3 region has 15 residues. The germline V gene has CDR1 SGDLS and CDR2 YYNGEE.

In its sample, this clone was seen a few times. V and J are TRBV5-6 and TRBJ1-2; 7 bases map to TRBD1. The germline V gene encodes CDR1 SGHDT and CDR2 YYEEEE. The CDR3 sequence is 14 residues long. The J segment lost 4 bases and the V segment lost 0 bases, leaving 3 bases of the junction unmatched. DNA of the CDR3: TGTGCCAGCAGCTTGGACAGGGGAGGCTATGGCTACACCTTC. Translation gives CASSLDRGGYGYTF. Full variable domain (remainder filled in from reference TRBV5-6 and TRBJ1-2): DAGVTQSPTHLIKTRGQQVTLRCSPKSGHDTVSWYQQALGQGPQFIFQYYEEEERQRGNFPDRFSGHQFPNYSSELNVNALLLGDSALYLCASSLDRGGYGYTFGSGTRLTVV.

The gene calls are TRBV18 and TRBJ1-1, with a weak D call TRBD1 (6 bases). There are 18 residues in the CDR3. CDR1 and CDR2 (germline): KGHSH, LQKENI. The V and J ends lost 5 bases and 0 bases respectively, with 22 bases between them. The CDR3 region has the DNA TGTGCCAGCTCAGACCGCGGCAGGGGAAGGGGCATGAACACTGAAGCTTTCTTT. It is translated as CASSDRGRGRGMNTEAFF.

The chain recombines TRBV27 with TRBJ1-5; no reliable D call. The germline V gene has CDR1 MNHEY and CDR2 SMNVEV (reference sequence). The CDR3 spans 13 residues. V was clipped by 6 bases and J by 1 base, with 7 bases between them. CDR3 sequence: CASSPLSNQPQHF. CDR3 sequence (DNA): TGTGCCAGCAGCCCTTTAAGCAATCAGCCCCAGCATTTT.

This chain connects TRBV5-1 to TRBJ2-5; TRBD1 aligns across 11 bases. Germline values: CDR1 SGHRS, CDR2 YFSETQ. Germline trimming cut 3 bases from V and 5 bases from J; bases unmatched to any gene: 6. This CDR3 spans 15 amino acids. The CDR3 DNA follows: TGCGCCAGCAGCTCAGGACAGGGGGCCTGGGAGACCCAGTACTTC. Protein sequence: CASSSGQGAWETQYF.

J is TRBJ2-4 and V is TRBV10-3, with D unresolved. V lost 0 bases and J 0 bases, leaving 9 bases between the germline ends. Looked up from germline, CDR1 is ENHRY and CDR2 is SYGVKD. The CDR3 spans 16 residues. In DNA form, the CDR3 reads TGTGCCATCAGTGAGTCGTTTAGGTTAGCCAAAAACATTCAGTACTTC. It encodes CAISESFRLAKNIQYF.

This clone was detected once. The chain employs TRBV7-2 and TRBJ2-7; D unclear. Trimming removed 1 base at V and 3 bases at J, with 7 bases between. The CDR3 consists of 13 residues. CDR1 and CDR2 (germline): SGHTA, FQGNSA. CDR3 in DNA: TGTGCCAGCAGCTTAGGATCTGGCTACGAGCAGTACTTC. It encodes CASSLGSGYEQYF.

V usage is TRBV10-3 and J usage is TRBJ2-7, with D uncertain. The germline V gene encodes CDR1 ENHRY and CDR2 SYGVKD. V was pared by 10 bases and J by 6 bases, with 22 bases between. The length of the CDR3 is 14 residues. The CDR3 loop reads CATMPNYPSAEQYF. The CDR3 coding sequence is TGTGCCACCATGCCAAACTATCCCTCGGCCGAGCAGTACTTC.

The V call is TRBV6-5, the J call TRBJ1-2; 7 bases align to TRBD1. Germline loops: CDR1 MNHEY, CDR2 SVGAGI. There are 13 residues in the CDR3. Trimming took 7 bases from V and 4 from J; bases not matched to a gene: 6. The CDR3 region is CASTEGGPYGYTF. The CDR3 DNA is TGTGCCAGCACCGAAGGGGGCCCCTATGGCTACACCTTC.

This chain uses TRBV7-9 with TRBJ2-7, with 7 bases that match TRBD1. CDR1 and CDR2 from the germline V gene are SEHNR and FQNEAQ (reference sequence). This CDR3 is 13 amino acids long. J was trimmed by 3 bases and V by 5 bases; bases with no gene match: 4. CDR3: CASSRGQNYEQYF. In DNA form, the CDR3 reads TGTGCCAGCAGCCGGGGACAGAACTACGAGCAGTACTTC.

This chain connects TRBV6-4 to TRBJ2-3; D is unresolved. V was clipped by 3 bases and J by 2 bases, with 6 bases between them. CDR1 is MRHNA and CDR2 is SNTAGT in the germline V gene. The CDR3 runs to 13 residues. CDR3 nucleotides: TGTGCCAGCAGTGATAAGGCCACAGATACGCAGTATTTT. Encoded protein: CASSDKATDTQYF.

This rearrangement joins TRBV9 to TRBJ2-2, with D unclear. CDR3 length: 13 amino acids. Germline assignment: CDR1 SGDLS and CDR2 YYNGEE. Trimming took off 0 bases at V and 5 bases at J, with 5 bases between the two ends. The CDR3 DNA reads TGTGCCAGCAGCGTAGTTTTTACCGGGGAGCTGTTTTTT. It translates to CASSVVFTGELFF.

This clone was found once. V is TRBV10-3 and J is TRBJ2-5; possible D gene TRBD2, 5 bases. V was cut by 3 bases and J by 5 bases, with 22 bases left in between. Germline V lookup: CDR1 ENHRY, CDR2 SYGVKD. The CDR3 sequence is 17 residues long. CDR3 sequence: CAISDHDRTEGTETQYF. CDR3 bases: TGTGCCATCAGTGACCATGACCGGACCGAGGGTACCGAGACCCAGTACTTC.

The rearrangement joins TRBV19 to TRBJ1-6; possible D gene TRBD1, 5 bases. The CDR3 length is 16 residues. The V end lost 3 bases, the J end lost 5 bases, and 14 bases lay between the germline ends. CDR1 and CDR2 (germline): LNHDA, SQIVND (reference sequence). The CDR3 DNA reads as TGTGCCAGTAGTATTGGGGGGTTCCGCGATAATTCACCCCTCCACTTT. Its translation: CASSIGGFRDNSPLHF.

V usage is TRBV27 and J usage is TRBJ2-7, with TRBD2 as a possible D gene (6 bases). V was clipped by 0 bases and J by 6 bases, with 12 bases between them. Germline CDR1 is MNHEY and CDR2 is SMNVEV (reference sequence). The CDR3 is made up of 14 amino acids. This chain's CDR3 is CASSLSPWGGEQYF. The CDR3 nucleotides read TGTGCCAGCAGTTTATCACCCTGGGGAGGCGAGCAGTACTTC.

This chain joins TRBV20-1 and TRBJ2-7; the match to TRBD1 covers 11 bases. Trimming took 3 bases from V and 0 from J; bases not matched to a gene: 1. There are 14 residues in the CDR3. Germline-derived CDR1 and CDR2 are DFQATT and SNEGSKA (reference sequence). CDR3 nucleotide sequence: TGCAGTGCTAGTGGACAGGGGGCCTCCTACGAGCAGTACTTC. Its translation: CSASGQGASYEQYF.

The genes are TRBV27 and TRBJ1-1; D is possibly TRBD1 (6 bases). V lost 8 bases and J lost 6, with 19 bases in between. The CDR3 consists of 14 residues. Per the germline V gene, CDR1 is MNHEY and CDR2 is SMNVEV (reference sequence). CDR3 residues: CASGYGTRVSEAFF. The CDR3 DNA is TGTGCCAGCGGTTACGGGACACGCGTATCTGAAGCTTTCTTT.

CDR3 DNA: TGTGCCAGCAGCTCCCTGGGGCGCGAAAACATTCAGTACTTC. Amino acids: CASSSLGRENIQYF. The chain uses TRBV7-9 and TRBJ2-4; a weak D match, TRBD1 (5 bases). The V and J ends lost 4 bases and 5 bases respectively, with 12 bases between them. The germline V gene has CDR1 SEHNR and CDR2 FQNEAQ (reference sequence). The CDR3 length is 14 residues. The full variable domain, its missing parts supplied by reference TRBV7-9 and TRBJ2-4, is DTGVSQNPRHKITKRGQNVTFRCDPISEHNRLYWYRQTLGQGPEFLTYFQNEAQLEKSRLLSDRFSAERPKGSFSTLEIQRTEQGDSAMYLCASSSLGRENIQYFGAGTRLSVL.

The chain joins TRBV30 to TRBJ2-7; 8 nucleotides align to TRBD2. There are 12 residues in the CDR3. J lost 5 bases, V lost 5 bases, and 5 bases had no gene match. CDR1 and CDR2 (germline): GTSNPN, SVGIG (reference sequence). CDR3 region: CAWSGGGNEQYF. The DNA of the CDR3 is TGTGCCTGGTCGGGAGGGGGAAACGAGCAGTACTTC. The complete variable domain, with remaining parts taken from reference TRBV30 and TRBJ2-7, reads SQTIHQWPATLVQPVGSPLSLECTVEGTSNPNLYWYRQAAGRGLQLLFYSVGIGQISSEVPQNLSASRPQDRQFILSSKKLLLSDSGFYLCAWSGGGNEQYFGPGTRLTVT.

The V call is TRBV2, the J call TRBJ2-5; maybe TRBD1 (7 bases). The V gene lost 6 bases and the J gene lost 1 base, with 12 bases spanning the gap. The germline CDR1 and CDR2 sequences are SNHLY and FYNNEI. This CDR3 has 14 amino acids. CDR3 bases: TGTGCCAGCAGAGGGCGGGACAGCCAAGAGACCCAGTACTTC. It encodes CASRGRDSQETQYF.

This clone appeared a single time. The chain uses TRBV2 and TRBJ2-5; 8 nucleotides match TRBD1. The CDR3 loop spans 14 amino acids. Trimming took 6 bases from V and 2 from J; bases not matched to a gene: 5. In germline, CDR1 is SNHLY, CDR2 FYNNEI. CDR3 DNA sequence: TGTGCCAGCAGGTCCCGGACAGGGCAAGAGACCCAGTACTTC. Protein sequence: CASRSRTGQETQYF.

The rearrangement links TRBV15 to TRBJ2-7; tentatively, D is TRBD2 (6 bases). V shed 0 bases and J shed 7 bases, with 13 bases lying between them. CDR1 is LNHNV, CDR2 YYDKDF, per germline (reference sequence). The CDR3 spans 14 residues. DNA of the CDR3: TGTGCCACCAGCAGAGATCGGGCGGGGCTTGAGCAGTACTTC. It translates to CATSRDRAGLEQYF.

This rearrangement joins TRBV4-3 to TRBJ2-7, with 9 nucleotides matching TRBD2. The CDR3 has 15 amino acids. Germline CDR1 LGHNA, CDR2 YSLEER. The V gene end was trimmed by 2 bases and the J gene end by 0 bases; junction bases not matched to a gene: 2. CDR3 bases: TGCGCCAGCAGCCAACTAGCGGGGAGCTCCTACGAGCAGTACTTC. Translated: CASSQLAGSSYEQYF.

This rearrangement joins TRBV7-8 to TRBJ2-5, with a weak D call TRBD1 (6 bases). The V gene lost 2 bases and the J gene lost 5 bases, with 9 bases spanning the gap. CDR1 is SGHVS, CDR2 FQNEAQ, per germline. The CDR3 extends over 13 amino acids. CDR3 protein: CASSLQGWETQYF. The CDR3 nucleotides are TGTGCCAGCAGCTTACAGGGGTGGGAGACCCAGTACTTC.

This chain uses TRBV10-3 with TRBJ1-5, with no clear D. The germline V gene has CDR1 ENHRY and CDR2 SYGVKD. Trimming took off 5 bases at V and 4 bases at J, with 9 bases between the two ends. The CDR3 extends over 13 amino acids. CDR3 coding DNA: TGTGCCATCAGTCCTGACATGAATCAGCCCCAGCATTTT. It translates to CAISPDMNQPQHF.